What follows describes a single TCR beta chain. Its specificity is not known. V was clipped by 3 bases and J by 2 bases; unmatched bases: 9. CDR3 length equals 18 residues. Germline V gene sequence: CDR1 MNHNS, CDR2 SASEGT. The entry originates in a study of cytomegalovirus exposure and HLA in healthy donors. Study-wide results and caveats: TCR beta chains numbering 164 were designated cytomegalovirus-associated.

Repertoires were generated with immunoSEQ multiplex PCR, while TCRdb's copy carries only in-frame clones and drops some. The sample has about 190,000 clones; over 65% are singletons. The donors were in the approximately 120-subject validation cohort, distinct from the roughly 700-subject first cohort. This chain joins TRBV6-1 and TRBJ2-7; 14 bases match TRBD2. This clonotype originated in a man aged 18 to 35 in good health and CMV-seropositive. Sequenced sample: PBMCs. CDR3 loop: CASSDPGTSGRTTYEQYF. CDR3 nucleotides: TGTGCCAGCAGTGACCCAGGGACTAGCGGGAGAACGACCTACGAGCAGTACTTC.